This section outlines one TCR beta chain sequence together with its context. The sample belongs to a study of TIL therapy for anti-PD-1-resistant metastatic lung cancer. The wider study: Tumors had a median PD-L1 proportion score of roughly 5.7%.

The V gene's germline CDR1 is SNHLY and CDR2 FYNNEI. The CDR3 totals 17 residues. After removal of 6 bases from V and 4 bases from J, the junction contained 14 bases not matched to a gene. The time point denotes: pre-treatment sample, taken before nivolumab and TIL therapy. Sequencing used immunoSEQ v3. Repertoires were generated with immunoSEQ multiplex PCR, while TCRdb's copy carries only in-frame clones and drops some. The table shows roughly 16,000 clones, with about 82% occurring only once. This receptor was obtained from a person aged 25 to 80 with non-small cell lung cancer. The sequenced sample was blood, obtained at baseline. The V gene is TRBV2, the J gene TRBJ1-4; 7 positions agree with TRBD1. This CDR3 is CASRGWGRGDGNEKLFF. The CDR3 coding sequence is TGTGCCAGCAGGGGCTGGGGCAGGGGGGACGGTAATGAAAAACTGTTTTTT.